This TCR beta chain was sequenced in a study of blood T cell repertoires in COVID-19. About the research overall: The study drew acute and convalescent COVID-19 samples from the United States, Italy and Spain.

Recovered status applied to Cohort 3 donors who had two consecutive negative PCRs. It also applied to those with clearance or with symptom resolution. Germline loops: CDR1 LNHNV, CDR2 YYDKDF (reference sequence). The CDR3 is 13 amino acids. V lost 5 bases, J lost 2 bases, and 9 bases lay in between. The table came from immunoSEQ multiplex PCR; TCRdb's copy has only in-frame clones and leaves some out. This sample has about 300,000 clones, with around 86% found just once. This receptor was identified in a man aged 25-45 years who had recovered from COVID-19. V usage is TRBV15 and J usage is TRBJ1-2; D is possibly TRBD1 (6 bases). Input material: PBMCs or T cells enriched from blood (not recorded which). As DNA, the CDR3 is TGTGCCACCAGCGGGGGCAGGAACTATGGCTACACCTTC. Its protein is CATSGGRNYGYTF. Filled out from reference TRBV15 and TRBJ1-2, the complete variable domain reads DAMVIQNPRYQVTQFGKPVTLSCSQTLNHNVMYWYQQKSSQAPKLLFHYYDKDFNNEADTPDNFQSRRPNTSFCFLDIRSPGLGDTAMYLCATSGGRNYGYTFGSGTRLTVV.